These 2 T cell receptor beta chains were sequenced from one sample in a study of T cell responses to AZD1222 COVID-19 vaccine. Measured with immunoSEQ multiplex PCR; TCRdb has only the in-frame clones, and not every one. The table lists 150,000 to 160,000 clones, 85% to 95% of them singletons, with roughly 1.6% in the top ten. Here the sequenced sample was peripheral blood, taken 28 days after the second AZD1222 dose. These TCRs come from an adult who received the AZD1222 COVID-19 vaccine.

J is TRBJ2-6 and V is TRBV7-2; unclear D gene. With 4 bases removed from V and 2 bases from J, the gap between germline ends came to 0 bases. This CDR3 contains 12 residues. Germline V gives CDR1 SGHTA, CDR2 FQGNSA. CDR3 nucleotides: TGTGCCAGCAGCTCTGGGGCCAACGTCCTGACTTTC. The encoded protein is CASSSGANVLTF. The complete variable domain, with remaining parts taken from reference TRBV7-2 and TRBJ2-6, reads GAGVSQSPSNKVTEKGKDVELRCDPISGHTALYWYRQSLGQGLEFLIYFQGNSAPDKSGLPSDRFSAERTGGSVSTLTIQRTQQEDSAVYLCASSSGANVLTFGAGSRLTVL.

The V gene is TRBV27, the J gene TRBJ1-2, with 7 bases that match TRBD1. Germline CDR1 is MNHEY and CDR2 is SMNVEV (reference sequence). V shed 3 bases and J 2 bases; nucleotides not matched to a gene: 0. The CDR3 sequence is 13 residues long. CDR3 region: CASSLTGNYGYTF. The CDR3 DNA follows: TGTGCCAGCAGTTTGACAGGGAACTATGGCTACACCTTC.